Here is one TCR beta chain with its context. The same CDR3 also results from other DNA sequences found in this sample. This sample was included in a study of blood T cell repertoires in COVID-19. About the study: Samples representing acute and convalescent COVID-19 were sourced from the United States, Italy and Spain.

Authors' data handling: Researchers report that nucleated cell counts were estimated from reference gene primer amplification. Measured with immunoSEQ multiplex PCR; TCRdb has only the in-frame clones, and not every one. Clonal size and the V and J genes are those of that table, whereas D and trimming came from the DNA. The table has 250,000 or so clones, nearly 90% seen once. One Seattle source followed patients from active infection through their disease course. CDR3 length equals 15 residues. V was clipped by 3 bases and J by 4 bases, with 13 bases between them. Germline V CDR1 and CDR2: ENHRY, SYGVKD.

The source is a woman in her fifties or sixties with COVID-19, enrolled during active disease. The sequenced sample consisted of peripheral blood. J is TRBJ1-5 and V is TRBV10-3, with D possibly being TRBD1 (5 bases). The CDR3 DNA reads TGTGCCATCAGTGAAACCGATCGGGGGAATCAGCCCCAGCATTTT. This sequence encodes CAISETDRGNQPQHF.